The entry that follows covers one T cell receptor beta chain sequence. Amplification targeted TCR beta CDR3 regions from RNA transcripts. TCR CDR3 underwent first-round RT-PCR with the HTBI primer set. TCRdb reanalysed the multiplex PCR reads using MiXCR and keeps one entry per CDR3 protein. In the table there are 650,000 to 800,000 distinct CDR3 sequences, just under 45% of which are singletons. These data come from a study of T cells in Graves' hyperthyroidism and ophthalmopathy. The receptor's source is an adult man with Graves' disease, either hyperthyroidism or ophthalmopathy (not recorded which). The sequenced sample consisted of peripheral blood or thyroid tissue (not recorded which).

The CDR3 region is CAIRGELDRGYGYTF. CDR3 coding DNA: TGTGCCATCAGGGGGGAACTCGACAGGGGGTATGGCTACACCTTC. V gene TRBV10-3 combines with J gene TRBJ1-2; TRBD1 aligns across 9 bases. The CDR3 is made up of 15 amino acids. The trim removed 6 bases at V and 5 bases at J, leaving 10 bases unmatched. Germline CDR1 reads ENHRY; CDR2 reads SYGVKD.